The source of this TCR beta chain is a study of cytomegalovirus exposure and HLA in healthy donors. The junction had 4 bases not matched to a gene; V was cut back by 6 bases and J by 2 bases. The CDR3 extends over 14 amino acids. In germline, CDR1 is MNHEY, CDR2 SVGAGI. 60 Vbeta and 13 Jbeta primers were used in PCR. Profiling relied on immunoSEQ multiplex PCR, and the TCRdb table lists in-frame clones only, not all of them. The sample lists 100,000 to 120,000 clones; approximately 84% were seen once. Concerning this clone itself: Its target is unknown.

Study-wide results and caveats: Among CMV-associated TCR beta chains, most appeared HLA-restricted in a later analysis. Indistinguishable V segments such as TRBV6-2 and TRBV6-3 were excluded.

This receptor was taken from a man aged 40-50 years in good health and CMV-seronegative. This rearrangement joins TRBV6-5 to TRBJ2-5; TRBD2 matches at 9 bases. Sequencing was carried out using PBMCs. The CDR3 loop is CASRAGGWQETQYF. DNA of the CDR3: TGTGCCAGCAGAGCGGGGGGTTGGCAAGAGACCCAGTACTTC.